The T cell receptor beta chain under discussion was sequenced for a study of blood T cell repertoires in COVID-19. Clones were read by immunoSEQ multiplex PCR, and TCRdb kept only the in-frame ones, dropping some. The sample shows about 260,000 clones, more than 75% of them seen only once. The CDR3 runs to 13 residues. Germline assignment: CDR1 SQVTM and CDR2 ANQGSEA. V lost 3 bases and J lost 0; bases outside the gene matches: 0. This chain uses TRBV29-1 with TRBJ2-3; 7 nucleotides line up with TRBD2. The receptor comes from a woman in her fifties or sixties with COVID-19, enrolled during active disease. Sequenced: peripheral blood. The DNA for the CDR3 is TGCAGCGTTGAGGGACTAAGCACAGATACGCAGTATTTT. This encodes CSVEGLSTDTQYF.